This section outlines one T cell receptor (beta chain) sequence together with its context. One junction end does not reproduce the germline sequence, and a read error may be involved. This specimen belongs to a study of early T cells in non-severe SARS-CoV-2 infection. There are 14 residues in the CDR3. CDR1 KGHSH and CDR2 LQKENI come from the germline V gene. MiXCR, applied by TCRdb to the 5' RACE reads, yields one record per CDR3 protein. This sample carries some 82,000 distinct CDR3 sequences, about an eighth of them seen once, and the ten largest clones take 4.4%. The sequence was obtained from an adult who was a healthcare worker with PCR-confirmed SARS-CoV-2 infection or an uninfected control (not recorded which). The input for sequencing was whole blood, taken at baseline. This chain connects TRBV18 to TRBJ2-5; no reliable D call. The CDR3 region has the DNA TGTGTCAGCTCACCAAAAACAGCCCAAGAGACCCAGTACTTC. Its protein is CVSSPKTAQETQYF.